The 11 T cell receptor beta chains reported below all come from one sample, sequenced in a study of cytomegalovirus exposure and HLA in healthy donors. The method was immunoSEQ multiplex PCR; TCRdb's version includes in-frame clones alone and lacks a portion of them. This table holds some 150,000 clones, more than 70% found once. The sequenced material came from PBMCs. These receptors all stem from a human donor in good health.

The rearrangement joins TRBV9 to TRBJ1-4, with a possible D match to TRBD1 (5 bases). The CDR3 spans 17 residues. Trimming stripped 0 bases from V and 0 bases from J, with 12 bases between. CDR1 and CDR2 from the germline V gene are SGDLS and YYNGEE. CDR3 region: CASSVGDFWTTNEKLFF. The DNA of the CDR3 is TGTGCCAGCAGCGTAGGGGACTTTTGGACAACTAATGAAAAACTGTTTTTT.

The chain is built from TRBV5-6 and TRBJ1-1, with 9 bases matching TRBD1. V gave up 5 bases and J gave up 8 bases; unmatched junction bases: 16. The CDR3 is made up of 16 amino acids. Germline CDR1 reads SGHDT; CDR2 reads YYEEEE. The CDR3 DNA sequence: TGTGCCAGCAGTTCCGGGACAGGGTTTGTTCGTAGCGAAGCTTTCTTT. Protein product: CASSSGTGFVRSEAFF.

The chain combines TRBV9 with TRBJ1-2, with TRBD1 identical over 10 bases. CDR3 size: 16 residues. V was clipped by 4 bases and J by 3 bases; unmatched bases: 9. Germline-derived CDR1 and CDR2 are SGDLS and YYNGEE. CDR3 region: CASSPPGQGPYYGYTF. The CDR3 nucleotides are TGTGCCAGCAGCCCGCCGGGACAGGGGCCCTACTATGGCTACACCTTC.

The chain links TRBV6-1 to TRBJ1-5; 7 bases are shared with TRBD1. There are 15 residues in the CDR3. The germline gives CDR1 MNHNS, CDR2 SASEGT. Trimming cost V 4 bases and J 1 base; bases outside gene matches: 4. CDR3 DNA: TGTGCCAGCAGTGGACAGGGATTGAGCAATCAGCCCCAGCATTTT. As protein: CASSGQGLSNQPQHF.

The V and J genes are TRBV28 and TRBJ1-1; 7 nucleotides match TRBD1. The CDR3 spans 14 residues. Germline values: CDR1 MDHEN, CDR2 SYDVKM. J gave up 0 bases and V 6 bases, and 4 bases lay outside the gene matches. CDR3 residues: CASRGQTMNTEAFF. The CDR3 coding sequence is TGTGCCAGCAGGGGACAGACCATGAACACTGAAGCTTTCTTT.

This clone was seen more than once but under ten times. The chain has TRBV10-3 and TRBJ1-5; 7 bases map to TRBD1. The V segment lost 8 bases and the J segment 3 bases; nucleotides outside the gene matches: 13. This CDR3 spans 16 amino acids. The germline V gene has CDR1 ENHRY and CDR2 SYGVKD. The CDR3 coding sequence is TGTGCCATCGGGGGGTACGGGGGACAGTTCAATCAGCCCCAGCATTTT. It encodes CAIGGYGGQFNQPQHF.

This clone was picked up a small number of times. The rearrangement joins TRBV5-1 to TRBJ2-1; 11 bases match TRBD2. This CDR3 contains 17 residues. CDR1 is SGHRS, CDR2 YFSETQ, per germline. Germline trimming cut 1 base from V and 2 bases from J; bases unmatched to any gene: 5. CDR3 protein: CASSLLSSGGAYNEQFF. Here the CDR3 DNA reads TGCGCCAGCAGCTTGTTGAGTAGCGGGGGGGCCTACAATGAGCAGTTCTTC.

The chain has TRBV7-8 and TRBJ1-6, with a weak D call TRBD1 (6 bases). V lost 4 bases and J 7 bases, leaving 14 bases between the germline ends. Germline lookup yields CDR1 SGHVS and CDR2 FQNEAQ. There are 15 residues in the CDR3. The CDR3 DNA reads as TGTGCCAGCAGCTCGGTTAGGGGGGGAAATTCACCCCTCCACTTT. It codes for CASSSVRGGNSPLHF.

Here the CDR3 reads CASRGRAIYGYTF. CDR3 coding DNA: TGTGCCAGCAGGGGGAGGGCGATCTATGGCTACACCTTC. V and J are TRBV6-6 and TRBJ1-2; D gene ambiguous. The CDR3 totals 13 residues. Germline CDR1 reads MNHNY; CDR2 reads SVGAGI (reference sequence). Trimming removed 6 bases from V and 4 bases from J, with 12 bases in between.

V gene TRBV6-6 combines with J gene TRBJ1-3; 7 bases fit TRBD1. The junction had 12 bases not matched to a gene; V was cut back by 6 bases and J by 4 bases. The germline gives CDR1 MNHNY, CDR2 SVGAGI (reference sequence). The CDR3 runs to 16 residues. Here the CDR3 reads CASSDTTGTDGNTIYF. As DNA, the CDR3 is TGTGCCAGCAGCGACACAACCGGGACAGACGGAAACACCATATATTTT.

The chain joins TRBV11-2 to TRBJ2-1; 10 bases match TRBD2. The V gene's germline CDR1 is SGHAT and CDR2 FQNNGV. CDR3 length: 16 residues. Trimming cost V 3 bases and J 8 bases; bases outside gene matches: 10. CDR3 nucleotides: TGTGCCAGCAGCTTGCTAGGGCTAGCGGGAGAGTATGAGCAGTTCTTC. Amino acid sequence: CASSLLGLAGEYEQFF.